This T cell receptor beta chain comes out of a study of OX40 agonist ivuxolimab in advanced cancers. Context from the whole study: Ivuxolimab was an agonistic, fully human IgG2 monoclonal antibody directed against OX40 (CD134), a costimulatory receptor. The paper describes the monotherapy dose-escalation part (N of about 47 patients) of the phase I trial of ivuxolimab. Of the 50 to 55 patients in dose escalation, about 20 had hepatocellular carcinoma, roughly 15 had melanoma, 9 had renal cell carcinoma and 9 had head and neck cancer. Prior anti-PD-1, anti-PD-L1 or anti-CTLA-4 therapy was permitted, and 40% to 50% of dose-escalation patients had received checkpoint inhibitors. In the dose-escalation cohort, approximately 82% of patients were male, and the mean age was approximately 64 years, with a range of roughly 20 to 79. Peripheral TCRbeta sequencing aimed to test whether ivuxolimab altered TCR sequence diversity and caused clonal T-cell expansion. Intravenous ivuxolimab was administered to patients every 2 weeks at six dose levels: 0.01, 0.1, 0.3, 1.5, 3 and 10 mg/kg. Partial responses occurred in three dose-escalation patients, of whom one had hepatocellular carcinoma and two had cutaneous melanoma. Points the paper makes about the study in general: On average, CD8+ T cells showed more expanded clones than CD4+ T cells after ivuxolimab. Clonal expansion of both CD4+ and CD8+ blood T cells was observed from baseline to week 6 at doses 0.1 to 3.0 mg/kg. Low levels of normalized T-cell clonal expansion were also seen in some nonresponding patients. In the 0.1-3.0 mg/kg groups, partial responders were among the patients with the lowest normalized peripheral clonal expansion, particularly in CD8+ T cells. The antigen specificity of the peripheral T cells that underwent clonal expansion was not determined.

For sequencing of the TCRbeta CDR3 region, genomic DNA was extracted from the sorted cells. The immunoSEQ Assay was used for sequencing of TCRbeta CDR3 regions. TCRdb took over this immuneACCESS table, retaining in-frame rearrangements with V and J assigned. Such tables are incomplete; in checked studies, under half of the missing clones stem from an unresolved V gene, and the remainder is unexplained. This sample has tens of thousands of clones in its table, and 85% of those were observed once. The ten biggest clones cover more than 3% of the sample. The trial excluded patients who had a history of autoimmune disease or who were on systemic immunosuppression. In every dose cohort, peripheral blood was drawn for TCR sequencing at baseline, cycle 4 day 1, and cycle 7 day 1. Samples were obtained from an open-label, multicenter, first-in-human phase I dose-escalation trial of ivuxolimab. The trial enrolled adults with locally advanced or metastatic head and neck squamous cell, hepatocellular, melanoma or renal cell carcinoma. Before TCR sequencing, CD4+ T cells and CD8+ T cells from peripheral blood were sorted into separate populations.

From the cysteine through the phenylalanine, the CDR3 covers 13 amino acids. Only the CDR3 DNA stays, 39 bases, in frame from base 1. The germline ends are 5 bases apart after V is trimmed by 3 bases and J by 2 bases. CDR1 and CDR2, per the germline V gene (reference sequence), are LNHNV and YYDKDF. This clone was observed a handful of times. The specificity of this receptor is unknown. Base-call qualities are not available, and no considerably larger clone is one nucleotide away. The receptor was derived from an adult with an advanced solid tumor such as melanoma, head and neck, liver or kidney cancer. Sequencing used CD4+ or CD8+ T cells sorted from blood, obtained in a trial of the OX40 agonist ivuxolimab. This sequence uses TRBV15 and TRBJ1-5; the D gene lacks a confident call. The nucleotides read TGTGCCACCAGCAGGGAACGCAATCAGCCCCAGCATTTT. Translated, it reads CATSRERNQPQHF.